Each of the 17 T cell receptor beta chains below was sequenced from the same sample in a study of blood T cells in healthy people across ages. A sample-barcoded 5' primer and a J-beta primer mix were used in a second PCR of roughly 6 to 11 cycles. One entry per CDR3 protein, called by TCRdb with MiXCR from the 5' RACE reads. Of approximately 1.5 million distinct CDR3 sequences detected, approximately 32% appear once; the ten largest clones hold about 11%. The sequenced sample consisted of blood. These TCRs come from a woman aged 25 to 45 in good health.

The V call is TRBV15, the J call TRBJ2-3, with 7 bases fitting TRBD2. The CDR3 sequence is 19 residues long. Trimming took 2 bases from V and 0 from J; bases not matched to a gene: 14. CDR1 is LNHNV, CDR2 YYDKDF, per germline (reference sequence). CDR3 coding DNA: TGTGCCACCAGCAGACCGACACGGAGTAGCGGGTCTAGCACAGATACGCAGTATTTT. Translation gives CATSRPTRSSGSSTDTQYF. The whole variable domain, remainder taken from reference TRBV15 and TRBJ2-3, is DAMVIQNPRYQVTQFGKPVTLSCSQTLNHNVMYWYQQKSSQAPKLLFHYYDKDFNNEADTPDNFQSRRPNTSFCFLDIRSPGLGDTAMYLCATSRPTRSSGSSTDTQYFGPGTRLTVL.

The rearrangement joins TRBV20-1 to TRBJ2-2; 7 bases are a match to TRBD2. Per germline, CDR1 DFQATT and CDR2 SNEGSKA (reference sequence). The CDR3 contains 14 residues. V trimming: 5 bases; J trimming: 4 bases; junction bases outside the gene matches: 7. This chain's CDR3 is CSARTSFSTGELFF. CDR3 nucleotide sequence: TGCAGTGCTCGGACTAGTTTTTCCACCGGGGAGCTGTTTTTT.

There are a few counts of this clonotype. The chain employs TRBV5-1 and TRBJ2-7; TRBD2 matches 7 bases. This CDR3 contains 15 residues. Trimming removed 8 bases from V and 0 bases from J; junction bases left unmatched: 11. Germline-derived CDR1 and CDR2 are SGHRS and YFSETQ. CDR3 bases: TGCGCCAGTCGAATCAGCGGGGAGAGCTCCTACGAGCAGTACTTC. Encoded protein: CASRISGESSYEQYF.

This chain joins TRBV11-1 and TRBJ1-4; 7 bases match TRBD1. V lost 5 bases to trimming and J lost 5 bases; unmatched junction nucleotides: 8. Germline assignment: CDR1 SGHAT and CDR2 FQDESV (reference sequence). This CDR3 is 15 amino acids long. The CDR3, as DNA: TGTGCCAGCAGCGGGACGGGACAGAGAAATGAAAAACTGTTTTTT. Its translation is CASSGTGQRNEKLFF.

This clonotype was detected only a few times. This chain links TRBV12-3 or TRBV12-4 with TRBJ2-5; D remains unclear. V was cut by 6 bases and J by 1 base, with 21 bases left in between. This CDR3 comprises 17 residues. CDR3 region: CASSPKQKRAVQETQYF. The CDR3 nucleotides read TGTGCCAGCAGCCCAAAACAGAAACGGGCGGTCCAAGAGACCCAGTACTTC.

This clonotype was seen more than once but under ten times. The CDR3 DNA reads as TGCAGTGCGAGCGGGCCACGCGAGCAGTACTTC. Amino acid sequence: CSASGPREQYF. The chain carries TRBV20-1 and TRBJ2-7; maybe TRBD2 (6 bases). Trimming took 6 bases from V and 6 from J, leaving 12 bases between them. CDR1 is DFQATT, CDR2 SNEGSKA, per germline (reference sequence). This CDR3 comprises 11 residues.

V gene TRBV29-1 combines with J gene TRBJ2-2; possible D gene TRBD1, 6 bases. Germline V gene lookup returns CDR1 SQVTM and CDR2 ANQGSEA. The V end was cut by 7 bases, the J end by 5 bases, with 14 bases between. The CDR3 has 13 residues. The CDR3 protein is CSGTNRETGELFF. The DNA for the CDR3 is TGCAGCGGAACAAACAGGGAGACCGGGGAGCTGTTTTTT.

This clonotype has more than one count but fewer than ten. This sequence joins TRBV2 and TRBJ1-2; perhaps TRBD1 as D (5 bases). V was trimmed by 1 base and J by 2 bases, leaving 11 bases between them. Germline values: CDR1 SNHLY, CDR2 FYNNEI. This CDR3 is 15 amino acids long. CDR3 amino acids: CASSEDLNRNYGYTF. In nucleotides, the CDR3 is TGTGCCAGCAGTGAAGATCTTAACAGGAACTATGGCTACACCTTC. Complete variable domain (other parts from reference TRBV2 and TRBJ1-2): EPEVTQTPSHQVTQMGQEVILRCVPISNHLYFYWYRQILGQKVEFLVSFYNNEISEKSEIFDDQFSVERPDGSNFTLKIRSTKLEDSAMYFCASSEDLNRNYGYTFGSGTRLTVV.

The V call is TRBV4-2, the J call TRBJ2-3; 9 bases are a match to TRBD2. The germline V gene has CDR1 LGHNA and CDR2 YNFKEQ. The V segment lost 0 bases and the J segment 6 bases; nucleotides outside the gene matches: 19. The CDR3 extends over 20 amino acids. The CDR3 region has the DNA TGTGCCAGCAGCCAAGATTCGGATAGCGGGAGAGGGGGATCTATCGATACGCAGTATTTT. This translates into CASSQDSDSGRGGSIDTQYF.

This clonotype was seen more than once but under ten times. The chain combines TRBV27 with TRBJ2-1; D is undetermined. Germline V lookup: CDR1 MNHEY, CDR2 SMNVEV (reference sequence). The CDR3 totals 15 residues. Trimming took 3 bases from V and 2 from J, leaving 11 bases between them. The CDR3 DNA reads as TGTGCCAGCAGTTTTATCGGCCTTACCTACAATGAGCAGTTCTTC. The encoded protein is CASSFIGLTYNEQFF.

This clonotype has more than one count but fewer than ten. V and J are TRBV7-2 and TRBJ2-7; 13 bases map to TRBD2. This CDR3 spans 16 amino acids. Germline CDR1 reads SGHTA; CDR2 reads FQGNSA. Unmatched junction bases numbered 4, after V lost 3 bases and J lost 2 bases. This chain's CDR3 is CASSFGLAGATYEQYF. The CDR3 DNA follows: TGTGCCAGCAGCTTCGGACTAGCGGGAGCCACCTACGAGCAGTACTTC.

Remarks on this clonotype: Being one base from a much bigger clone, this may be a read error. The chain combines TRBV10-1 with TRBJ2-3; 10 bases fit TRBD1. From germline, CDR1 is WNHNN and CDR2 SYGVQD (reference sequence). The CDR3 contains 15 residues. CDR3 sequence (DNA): TGCGCCAGCAGGATGGGGACAGGGGACACAGATACGAAGTATTTT. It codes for CASRMGTGDTDTKYF.

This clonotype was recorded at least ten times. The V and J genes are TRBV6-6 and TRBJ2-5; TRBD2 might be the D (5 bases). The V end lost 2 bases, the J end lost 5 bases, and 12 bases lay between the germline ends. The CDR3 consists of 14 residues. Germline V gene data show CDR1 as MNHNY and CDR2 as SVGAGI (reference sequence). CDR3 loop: CASSYRTREETQYF. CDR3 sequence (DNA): TGTGCCAGCAGTTACCGGACGAGGGAGGAGACCCAGTACTTC.

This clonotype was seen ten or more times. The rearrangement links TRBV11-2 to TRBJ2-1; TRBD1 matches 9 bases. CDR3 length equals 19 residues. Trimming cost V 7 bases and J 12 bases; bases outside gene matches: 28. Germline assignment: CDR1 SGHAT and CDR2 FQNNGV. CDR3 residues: CASTPLLTGGFPPSYPQFF. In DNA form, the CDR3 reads TGTGCCAGCACCCCTCTCTTAACAGGGGGCTTTCCGCCGTCCTACCCGCAGTTCTTC. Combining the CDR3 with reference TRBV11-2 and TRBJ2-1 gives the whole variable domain EAGVAQSPRYKIIEKRQSVAFWCNPISGHATLYWYQQILGQGPKLLIQFQNNGVVDDSQLPKDRFSAERLKGVDSTLKIQPAKLEDSAVYLCASTPLLTGGFPPSYPQFFGPGTRLTVL.

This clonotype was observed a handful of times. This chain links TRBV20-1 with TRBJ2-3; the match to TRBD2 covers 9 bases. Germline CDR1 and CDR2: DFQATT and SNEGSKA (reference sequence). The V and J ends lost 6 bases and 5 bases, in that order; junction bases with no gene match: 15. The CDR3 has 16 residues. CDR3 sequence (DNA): TGCAGTGCCGCAGGCGGGGGGGCTTGGAGTGAAGATACGCAGTATTTT. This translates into CSAAGGGAWSEDTQYF.

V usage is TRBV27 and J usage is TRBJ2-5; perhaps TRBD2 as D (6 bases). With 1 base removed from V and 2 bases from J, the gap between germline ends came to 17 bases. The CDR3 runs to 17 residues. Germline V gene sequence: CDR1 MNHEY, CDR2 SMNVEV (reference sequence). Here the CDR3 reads CASSLLAIGEVQETQYF. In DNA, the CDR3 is TGTGCCAGCAGTTTATTGGCTATAGGGGAGGTACAAGAGACCCAGTACTTC.

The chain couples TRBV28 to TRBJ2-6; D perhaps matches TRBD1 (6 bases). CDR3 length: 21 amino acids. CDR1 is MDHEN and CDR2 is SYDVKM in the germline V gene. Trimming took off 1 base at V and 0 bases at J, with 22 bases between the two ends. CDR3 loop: CASSLYPVGDRFSSGANVLTF. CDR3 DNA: TGTGCCAGCAGTTTATACCCTGTCGGTGACAGGTTCTCCTCTGGGGCCAACGTCCTGACTTTC.